One sample yielded the 3 T cell receptor beta chains listed below, sequenced in a study of T cell clonotyping in hematopoietic cell transplantation (dated by TCRdb to about 2021). The time point label corresponds to: recipient sample about 28 days before transplant, after cytoreduction. Receptors were amplified or captured by the immunoSEQ multiplex PCR assay. This immuneACCESS table, as held by TCRdb, lists in-frame sequences with V and J called but not all clones. Of the missing ones, under half trace to an unresolved V gene in checked studies; the others have no known cause. The sample table shows tens of thousands of clones, and 90% to 96% are seen once. Roughly 1.7% of the sample comes from the top ten. This specimen was peripheral blood mononuclear cells, taken before stem cell transplant. The receptors were sampled from a woman aged 45-65 years with acute myeloid leukemia. Some clones in this sample may be carry-over from other donors' samples.

The gene calls are TRBV28 and TRBJ1-2; D gene ambiguous. The CDR3 runs to 11 residues. CDR1 is MDHEN and CDR2 is SYDVKM in the germline V gene. Trimming took off 6 bases at V and 3 bases at J, with 5 bases between the two ends. The CDR3 DNA follows: TGTGCCAGCAGGGCAGACTATGGCTACACCTTC. Protein: CASRADYGYTF.

The V gene is TRBV28, the J gene TRBJ2-7; unclear D gene. In germline, CDR1 is MDHEN, CDR2 SYDVKM. Deletions cut 8 bases from V and 5 bases from J, with 10 bases between. This CDR3 has 11 residues. Written as DNA, the CDR3 is TGTGCCAGCGGGTCATCGGACGAGCAGTACTTC. Protein: CASGSSDEQYF.

This sequence joins TRBV30 and TRBJ1-4; 10 nucleotides line up with TRBD1. The trim removed 1 base at V and 8 bases at J, leaving 4 bases unmatched. Germline loops: CDR1 GTSNPN, CDR2 SVGIG (reference sequence). The CDR3 contains 14 residues. The CDR3 protein is CAWSGTGGREKLFF. The CDR3 DNA reads TGTGCCTGGAGTGGGACAGGGGGTAGGGAAAAACTGTTTTTT.